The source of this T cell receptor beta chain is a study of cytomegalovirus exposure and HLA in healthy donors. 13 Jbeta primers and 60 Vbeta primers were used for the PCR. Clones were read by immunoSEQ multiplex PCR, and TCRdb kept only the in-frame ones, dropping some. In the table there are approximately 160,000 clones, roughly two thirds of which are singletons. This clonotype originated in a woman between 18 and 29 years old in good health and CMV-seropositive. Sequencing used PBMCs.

The CDR3 DNA reads as TGTGCTAGTGGTACAGGACAGGGGGAGCTGTTTTTT. This sequence encodes CASGTGQGELFF. The gene calls are TRBV12-5 and TRBJ2-2; D might be TRBD1 (6 bases). The CDR3 is made up of 12 amino acids. Deletions cut 5 bases from V and 8 bases from J, with 9 bases between. Germline V gene sequence: CDR1 LGHNT, CDR2 FRNRAP.